This T cell receptor beta chain was sequenced in a study of T cell repertoires in cytomegalovirus infection. About the research overall: Public TCR beta signatures marked donors with CMV infection and the matching HLA. Overall study findings and caveats: Clonotype analysis showed dominance of the ex vivo response by HLA-C-restricted CMV-specific TCR beta clonotypes. Cumulated frequencies of public TCR beta families served to identify carriers of CMV plus the relevant HLA.

From the reads, TCRdb called clonotypes with MiXCR, one entry per CDR3 protein. The sample has tens of thousands of distinct CDR3 sequences, over 3.5% seen once. This clonotype was observed many times. The antigen is unknown. The sequenced sample was PBMCs. This clonotype was obtained from a human donor in good health (CMV status not recorded). Some clones in this sample may be carry-over from other donors' samples.

For the CDR3, the DNA is TGTGCCAGCAGCCCAGATCGGGGGATCCAGCCCCAGCATTTT. Amino acid sequence: CASSPDRGIQPQHF. The V gene is TRBV7-2, the J gene TRBJ1-5; TRBD1 is a possible D gene (5 bases). The ends were cut back, 5 bases at V and 7 bases at J, with 15 bases in the middle. CDR1 is SGHTA, CDR2 FQGNSA, per germline. CDR3 length equals 14 residues. Looking up the rest from reference TRBV7-2 and TRBJ1-5 gives the full variable domain: GAGVSQSPSNKVTEKGKDVELRCDPISGHTALYWYRQSLGQGLEFLIYFQGNSAPDKSGLPSDRFSAERTGGSVSTLTIQRTQQEDSAVYLCASSPDRGIQPQHFGDGTRLSIL.